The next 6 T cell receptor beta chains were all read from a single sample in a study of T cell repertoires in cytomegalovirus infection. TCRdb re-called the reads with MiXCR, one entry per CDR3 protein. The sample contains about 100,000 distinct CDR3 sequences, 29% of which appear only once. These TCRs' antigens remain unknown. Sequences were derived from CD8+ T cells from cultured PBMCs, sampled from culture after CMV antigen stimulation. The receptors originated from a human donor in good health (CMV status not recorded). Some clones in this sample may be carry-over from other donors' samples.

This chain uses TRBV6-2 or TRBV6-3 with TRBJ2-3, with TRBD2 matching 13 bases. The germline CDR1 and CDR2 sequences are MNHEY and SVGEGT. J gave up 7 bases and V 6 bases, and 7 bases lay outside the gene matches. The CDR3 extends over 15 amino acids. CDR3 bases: TGTGCCAGCAGGACTACTAGCGGGGGGGGAAATACGCAGTATTTT. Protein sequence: CASRTTSGGGNTQYF.

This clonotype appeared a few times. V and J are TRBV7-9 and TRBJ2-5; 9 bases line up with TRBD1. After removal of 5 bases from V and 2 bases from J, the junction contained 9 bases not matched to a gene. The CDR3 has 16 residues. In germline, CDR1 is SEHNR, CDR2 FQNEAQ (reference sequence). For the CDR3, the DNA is TGTGCCAGCAGCATCGTACAGGGGGCGCCTCAAGAGACCCAGTACTTC. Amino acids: CASSIVQGAPQETQYF.

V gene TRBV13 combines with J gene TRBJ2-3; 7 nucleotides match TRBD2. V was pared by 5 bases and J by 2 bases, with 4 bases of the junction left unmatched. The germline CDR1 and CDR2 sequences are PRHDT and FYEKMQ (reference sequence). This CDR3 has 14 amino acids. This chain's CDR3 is CASSAGVNTDTQYF. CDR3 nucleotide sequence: TGTGCCAGCAGCGCGGGGGTCAACACAGATACGCAGTATTTT.

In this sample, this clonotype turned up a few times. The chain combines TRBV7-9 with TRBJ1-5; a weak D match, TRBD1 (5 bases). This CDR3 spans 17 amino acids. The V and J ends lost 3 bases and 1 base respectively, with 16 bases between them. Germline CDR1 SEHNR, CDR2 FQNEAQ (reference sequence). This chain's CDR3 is CASSLGRETLSNQPQHF. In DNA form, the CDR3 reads TGTGCCAGCAGCTTGGGCAGGGAAACCTTAAGCAATCAGCCCCAGCATTTT.

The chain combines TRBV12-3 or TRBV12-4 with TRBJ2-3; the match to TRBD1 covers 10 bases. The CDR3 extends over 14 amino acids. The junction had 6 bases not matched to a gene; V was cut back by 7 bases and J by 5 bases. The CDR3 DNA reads TGTGCCAGCAACCGACAGGGGGCCGGAGATACGCAGTATTTT. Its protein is CASNRQGAGDTQYF.

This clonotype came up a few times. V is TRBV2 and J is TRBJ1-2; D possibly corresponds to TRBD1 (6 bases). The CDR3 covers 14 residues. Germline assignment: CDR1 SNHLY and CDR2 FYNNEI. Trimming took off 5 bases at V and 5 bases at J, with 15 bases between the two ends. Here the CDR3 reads CASSKDSYDYGYTF. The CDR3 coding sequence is TGTGCCAGCAGTAAGGACAGCTACGATTATGGCTACACCTTC.